The 17 T cell receptor beta chains reported below all come from one sample, sequenced in a study of early T cells in non-severe SARS-CoV-2 infection. TCRdb ran MiXCR on the 5' RACE reads and lists one entry per CDR3 protein. The sample shows 25,000 to 30,000 distinct CDR3 sequences, around 5% of them seen only once. The sample comprised whole blood. The receptor set was obtained from an adult who was a healthcare worker with PCR-confirmed SARS-CoV-2 infection or an uninfected control (not recorded which).

This clonotype was observed at least ten times. The chain uses TRBV21-1 and TRBJ2-7; TRBD2, the table's D call, was not compared with the DNA. TRBV21-1 is flagged as a pseudogene. CDR3 length equals 19 residues. The chain's CDR3 is CASSPRTSGRAKVLYEQYF. CDR3 DNA sequence: TGTGCCAGCAGCCCAAGGACTAGCGGGAGGGCCAAGGTTCTGTACGAGCAGTACTTC.

This clonotype was picked up many times. The chain couples TRBV29-1 to TRBJ1-1, with a possible D match to TRBD1 (5 bases). Germline V gene lookup returns CDR1 SQVTM and CDR2 ANQGSEA. The ends were cut back, 4 bases at V and 3 bases at J, with 9 bases in the middle. The CDR3 runs 12 residues. CDR3 DNA sequence: TGCAGCGTTGCCAGGGTGGACACTGAAGCTTTCTTT. This translates into CSVARVDTEAFF. Full variable domain (remainder filled in from reference TRBV29-1 and TRBJ1-1): SAVISQKPSRDICQRGTSLTIQCQVDSQVTMMFWYRQQPGQSLTLIATANQGSEATYESGFVIDKFPISRPNLTFSTLTVSNMSPEDSSIYLCSVARVDTEAFFGQGTRLTVV.

The chain combines TRBV7-8 with TRBJ2-3; possibly TRBD2 for D (5 bases). The CDR3 consists of 13 residues. Trimming left V 10 bases short and J 1 base short, with 12 bases between. Germline values: CDR1 SGHVS, CDR2 FQNEAQ. The CDR3 bases are TGTGCCACCGCGGGCGGAGGCACAGATACGCAGTATTTT. It encodes CATAGGGTDTQYF.

Many counts were recorded for this clonotype. This chain uses TRBV4-3 with TRBJ2-3; 7 nucleotides agree with TRBD1. The V and J ends lost 0 bases and 2 bases, in that order; junction bases with no gene match: 2. Germline CDR1 LGHNA, CDR2 YSLEER. This CDR3 contains 15 residues. CDR3 in amino acids: CASSQDRGNTDTQYF. The CDR3 nucleotides are TGCGCCAGCAGCCAAGACAGGGGGAACACAGATACGCAGTATTTT.

The chain joins TRBV5-1 to TRBJ2-3; D is perhaps TRBD1 (6 bases). V lost 3 bases and J 5 bases, leaving 10 bases between the germline ends. This CDR3 contains 13 residues. Germline CDR1 and CDR2: SGHRS and YFSETQ. CDR3 residues: CASSYVQGDTQYF. DNA for the CDR3: TGCGCCAGCAGCTACGTACAGGGAGATACGCAGTATTTT.

The sample holds many counts of this clonotype. The V call is TRBV7-7, the J call TRBJ2-2; 7 bases fit TRBD2. This CDR3 has 16 amino acids. CDR1 is SSHAT, CDR2 FNYEAQ, per germline (reference sequence). J was trimmed by 1 base and V by 1 base; bases with no gene match: 3. CDR3 DNA: TGTGCCAGCAGCTTAGAGGCTAGCGGGAACACCGGGGAGCTGTTTTTT. Its translation: CASSLEASGNTGELFF.

On this clonotype: A much larger clone differs by one base, so this may be a read error. The chain is built from TRBV19 and TRBJ1-5, with no clear D. The CDR3 is made up of 13 amino acids. Germline CDR1 LNHDA, CDR2 SQIVND (reference sequence). The CDR3 bases are TGTGTCAGTACCTCTCGGAGGGATCAGCCCCAGCATTTT. Amino acid sequence: CVSTSRRDQPQHF.

There are many counts of this clonotype. The chain recombines TRBV28 with TRBJ2-1; no clear D. Trimming removed 1 base at V and 4 bases at J, with 5 bases between. This CDR3 comprises 13 residues. The germline gives CDR1 MDHEN, CDR2 SYDVKM. The chain's CDR3 is CASSLYQYNEQFF. Here the CDR3 DNA reads TGTGCCAGCAGTTTATACCAGTACAATGAGCAGTTCTTC.

This clonotype has a count of ten or more. The V and J genes are TRBV20-1 and TRBJ2-3; D is perhaps TRBD2 (6 bases). Germline assignment: CDR1 DFQATT and CDR2 SNEGSKA (reference sequence). This CDR3 comprises 13 residues. Trimming removed 3 bases from V and 1 base from J, with 8 bases in between. CDR3 sequence: CSARGTGTDTQYF. The CDR3 DNA follows: TGCAGTGCTAGGGGGACTGGCACAGATACGCAGTATTTT.

About this clonotype itself: A much larger clone is a single base away; this may be a read error. The genes are TRBV29-1 and TRBJ2-1; 10 nucleotides align to TRBD2. CDR1 and CDR2 (germline): SQVTM, ANQGSEA. This CDR3 has 15 amino acids. The CDR3 protein is CIVGLGLAGVEEQFF. The CDR3 coding sequence is TGCATCGTTGGCTTAGGGCTAGCGGGAGTAGAGGAGCAGTTCTTC.

The V call is TRBV6-5, the J call TRBJ1-6; no clear D. The V and J ends lost 2 bases and 5 bases respectively, with 16 bases between them. The CDR3 covers 17 residues. Germline-derived CDR1 and CDR2 are MNHEY and SVGAGI. As DNA, the CDR3 is TGTGCCAGCAGTTACATTGAGGGAGTCTTCGATAATTCACCCCTCCACTTT. Translation: CASSYIEGVFDNSPLHF.

This clonotype was recorded many times. The genes are TRBV20-1 and TRBJ2-5, with 7 bases fitting TRBD1. Germline V gene data show CDR1 as DFQATT and CDR2 as SNEGSKA (reference sequence). Trimming at V came to 1 base and at J to 1 base, leaving 3 bases not matched to a gene. This CDR3 spans 14 amino acids. CDR3 region: CSARVRTGQETQYF. As DNA, the CDR3 is TGCAGTGCTAGAGTTCGGACAGGCCAAGAGACCCAGTACTTC.

The table lists this clonotype with many counts. The chain employs TRBV21-1 and TRBJ1-3; TRBD1, as called in the table, went unchecked against the DNA. TRBV21-1 is annotated as a pseudogene. The CDR3 covers 15 residues. CDR3 sequence (DNA): TGTGCCAGCAGCAAAGGTCCCACCTCTGGAAACACCATATATTTT. Translating gives CASSKGPTSGNTIYF.

This clonotype was detected only a few times. The chain has TRBV10-1 and TRBJ2-3, with 14 bases that match TRBD2. Per the germline V gene, CDR1 is WNHNN and CDR2 is SYGVQD (reference sequence). The CDR3 runs 16 residues. The trim removed 6 bases at V and 7 bases at J, leaving 9 bases unmatched. The CDR3, as DNA: TGCGCCAGCAGCGAAAGGACTAGCGGGAGGATGAATACGCAGTATTTT. Translating it yields CASSERTSGRMNTQYF.

This clonotype was detected a few times. The chain recombines TRBV11-2 with TRBJ2-3; D gene unclear. CDR3 length: 14 residues. The ends were cut back, 5 bases at V and 3 bases at J, with 12 bases in the middle. CDR1 SGHAT and CDR2 FQNNGV come from the germline V gene. For the CDR3, the DNA is TGTGCCAGCAGCCATCGCAGGAAGACAGATACGCAGTATTTT. Its translation: CASSHRRKTDTQYF.

This clonotype was observed a few times. The V call is TRBV20-1, the J call TRBJ1-1, with unresolved D. The V gene lost 6 bases and the J gene lost 7 bases, with 18 bases spanning the gap. From germline, CDR1 is DFQATT and CDR2 SNEGSKA (reference sequence). The CDR3 extends over 13 amino acids. The CDR3 DNA reads TGCAGTGCCCCGGGGTCTTACGAACTTGAAGCTTTCTTT. Its protein is CSAPGSYELEAFF.

At least ten counts were recorded for this clonotype. The chain recombines TRBV2 with TRBJ2-3; 15 nucleotides line up with TRBD2. This CDR3 contains 19 residues. CDR1 is SNHLY and CDR2 is FYNNEI in the germline V gene. V lost 5 bases to trimming and J lost 1 base; unmatched junction nucleotides: 10. CDR3 sequence: CASSTTGLAGGTRTDTQYF. In DNA, the CDR3 is TGTGCCAGCAGTACCACCGGACTAGCGGGAGGGACTCGCACAGATACGCAGTATTTT.